This TCR beta chain was recovered during a study of blood T cell repertoires in COVID-19. Using immunoSEQ multiplex PCR, the repertoire was profiled, and TCRdb retains in-frame clones only, with some absent. The sample contains approximately 280,000 clones, approximately 92% of which appear only once. Patients of the Seattle cohort, enrolled during active infection, were followed longitudinally. The clonotype comes from a young woman with COVID-19, enrolled during active disease. The sequencing sample was made of peripheral blood.

The CDR3 coding sequence is TGTGCCAGCAGCCCGGCAGGACAGTTGGGGTACTTC. Residues: CASSPAGQLGYF. The chain carries TRBV11-1 and TRBJ2-7; D might be TRBD1 (6 bases). CDR3 length: 12 amino acids. Trimming cost V 5 bases and J 12 bases, with 17 bases left between them. Germline V lookup: CDR1 SGHAT, CDR2 FQDESV (reference sequence). Full variable domain (outside the CDR3, taken from reference TRBV11-1 and TRBJ2-7): EAEVAQSPRYKITEKSQAVAFWCDPISGHATLYWYRQILGQGPELLVQFQDESVVDDSQLPKDRFSAERLKGVDSTLKIQPAELGDSAMYLCASSPAGQLGYFGPGTRLTVT.